This TCR beta chain was identified in a study of technical replicates of blood from a few donors. This clone came up once. There are 14 residues in the CDR3. The V end was cut by 5 bases, the J end by 4 bases, with 16 bases between. Germline V CDR1 and CDR2: SGHNT, YYREEE (reference sequence). Sequencing used immunoSEQ multiplex PCR; TCRdb keeps in-frame clones, though not all of them. Of 68,000 or so clones in the sample, roughly 97% were seen once. The sequence came from a human donor in good health. Sequenced: T cells isolated from PBMCs. The V and J genes are TRBV5-4 and TRBJ2-7, with D possibly matching TRBD2 (6 bases). CDR3 in amino acids: CASSSTLGGYEQYF. CDR3 DNA: TGTGCCAGCAGTTCGACACTAGGAGGGTACGAGCAGTACTTC.